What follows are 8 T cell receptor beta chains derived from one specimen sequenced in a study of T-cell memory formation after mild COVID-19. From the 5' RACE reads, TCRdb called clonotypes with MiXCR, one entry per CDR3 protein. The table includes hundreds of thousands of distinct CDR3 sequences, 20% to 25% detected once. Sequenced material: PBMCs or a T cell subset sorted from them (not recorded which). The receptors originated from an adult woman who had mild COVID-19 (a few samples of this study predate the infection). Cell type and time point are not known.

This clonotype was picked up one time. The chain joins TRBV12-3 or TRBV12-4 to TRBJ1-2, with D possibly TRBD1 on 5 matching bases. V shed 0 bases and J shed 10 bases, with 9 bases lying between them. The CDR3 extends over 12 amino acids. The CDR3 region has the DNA TGTGCCAGCAGTTTAGCAGGGGTCTTCTACACCTTC. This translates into CASSLAGVFYTF.

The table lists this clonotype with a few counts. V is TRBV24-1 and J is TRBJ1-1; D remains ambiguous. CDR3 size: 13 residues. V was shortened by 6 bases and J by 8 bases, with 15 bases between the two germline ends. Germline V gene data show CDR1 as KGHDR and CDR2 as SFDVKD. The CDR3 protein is CATSPGGLAEAFF. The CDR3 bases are TGTGCCACCAGTCCCGGAGGCCTAGCGGAAGCTTTCTTT.

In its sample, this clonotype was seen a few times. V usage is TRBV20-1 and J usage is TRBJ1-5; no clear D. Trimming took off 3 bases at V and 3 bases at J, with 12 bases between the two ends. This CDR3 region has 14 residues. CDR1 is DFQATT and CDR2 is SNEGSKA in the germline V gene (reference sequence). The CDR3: CSASFGENNQPQHF. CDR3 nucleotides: TGCAGTGCTAGTTTCGGGGAGAACAATCAGCCCCAGCATTTT.

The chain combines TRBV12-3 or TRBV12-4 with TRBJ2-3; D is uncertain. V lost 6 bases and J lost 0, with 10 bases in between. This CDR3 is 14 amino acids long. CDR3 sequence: CASSDATSTDTQYF. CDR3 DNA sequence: TGTGCCAGCAGCGATGCGACTAGCACAGATACGCAGTATTTT.

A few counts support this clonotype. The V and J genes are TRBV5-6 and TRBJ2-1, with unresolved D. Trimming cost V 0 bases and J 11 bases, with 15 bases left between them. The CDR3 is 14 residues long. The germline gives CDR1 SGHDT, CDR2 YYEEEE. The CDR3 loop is CASSLDGPRVKQFF. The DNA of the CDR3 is TGTGCCAGCAGCTTGGACGGACCTAGGGTGAAGCAGTTCTTC.

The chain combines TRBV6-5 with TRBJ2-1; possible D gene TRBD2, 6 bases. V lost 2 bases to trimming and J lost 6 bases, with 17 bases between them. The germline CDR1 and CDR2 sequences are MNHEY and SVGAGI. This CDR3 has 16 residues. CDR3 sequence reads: CASSYEGTSTSNEQFF. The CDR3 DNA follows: TGTGCCAGCAGTTACGAGGGGACTTCAACCTCCAATGAGCAGTTCTTC.

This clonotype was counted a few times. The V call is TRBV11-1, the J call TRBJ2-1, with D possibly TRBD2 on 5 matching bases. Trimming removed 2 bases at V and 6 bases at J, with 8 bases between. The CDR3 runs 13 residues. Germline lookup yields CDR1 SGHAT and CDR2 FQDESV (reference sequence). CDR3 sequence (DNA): TGTGCCAGCAGCTTACTAGCTAGCAATGAGCAGTTCTTC. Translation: CASSLLASNEQFF.

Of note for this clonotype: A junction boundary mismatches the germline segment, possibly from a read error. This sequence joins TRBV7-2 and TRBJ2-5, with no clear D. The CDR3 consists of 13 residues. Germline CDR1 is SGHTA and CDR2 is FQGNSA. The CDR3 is CASSSTPRETQNF. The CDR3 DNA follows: TGTGCCAGCAGCTCTACGCCCAGAGAGACCCAGAACTTC.